This T cell receptor (beta chain) was identified during a study of vaccination effects on CD4 cells after COVID-19. Background on the study: Post-vaccine specimens arrived a median 72 days past the second dose. Findings and caveats of the study: Late post-vaccination samples showed marked contraction of infection- and vaccine-induced clones.

Profiling relied on immunoSEQ multiplex PCR, and the TCRdb table lists in-frame clones only, not all of them. The data show around 59,000 clones, roughly three quarters seen once. Sequencing followed a ViraFEST assay step that expanded antigen-specific CD4+ T cells with viral peptide pools. CD4+ T cell isolation took place after about 11 days of culture. It was two doses of either the BNT162b2 or mRNA-1273 vaccine that participants received. Every well got over 1.5 million PBMC, which were grown with around 10 IU/ml IL-2 and about 10 ug/ml peptides. Turning to this clone: No antigen is known for it.

This CDR3 is built from 13 residues. CDR1 is LNHDA and CDR2 is SQIVND in the germline V gene (reference sequence). Unmatched junction bases numbered 5, after V lost 7 bases and J lost 3 bases. This TCR was sampled from a human donor who received a COVID-19 vaccine. Sequencing used CD4+ T cells from PBMCs cultured with HCoV-OC43 spike peptides, obtained after COVID-19 vaccination. Subset of the sample: HCoV-OC43 spike overlapping peptide pool stimulation. The chain employs TRBV19 and TRBJ1-1, with 7 nucleotides matching TRBD1. CDR3 sequence: CASKDRTDTEAFF. The DNA of the CDR3 is TGTGCCAGTAAGGACAGGACTGACACTGAAGCTTTCTTT.